This entry lists 2 T cell receptor beta chains sequenced from one sample in a study of CD4+ T cells in melanoma. Assay: immunoSEQ multiplex PCR; the TCRdb copy retains only in-frame clones and omits some. Seen here are over 130,000 clones, about nine tenths observed once, and the top ten hold 1.5%. The source is a human donor with melanoma.

This sequence joins TRBV21-1 and TRBJ1-2; the table names TRBD1, a call not compared with the DNA. TRBV21-1 is an annotated pseudogene. The CDR3 is made up of 16 amino acids. The CDR3 sequence is CASSQKDRERNYGYTF. Here the CDR3 DNA reads TGTGCCAGCAGTCAAAAGGACAGGGAGAGGAACTATGGCTACACCTTC.

The gene calls are TRBV5-1 and TRBJ2-7; 13 positions agree with TRBD2. CDR3 length: 17 residues. The germline CDR1 and CDR2 sequences are SGHRS and YFSETQ. The J segment lost 2 bases and the V segment lost 0 bases, leaving 5 bases of the junction unmatched. In DNA, the CDR3 is TGCGCCAGCAGCTTGGGACTAGCGGGGGGCCAGACCTACGAGCAGTACTTC. Its protein is CASSLGLAGGQTYEQYF.